The subject of this entry is one TCR beta chain. This sample was taken from a study of blood T cell repertoires in COVID-19. About the research overall: Donors in the United States, Italy and Spain gave samples during acute or convalescent COVID-19. The analysed material was cDNA or gDNA that came from T cells, B-cell-depleted T cells, or PBMCs.

TCRdb keeps only in-frame clones here, not all; method: immunoSEQ multiplex PCR. The sample lists 85,000 to 90,000 clones; approximately 87% were seen once. This CDR3 spans 16 amino acids. V lost 0 bases and J 8 bases, leaving 14 bases between the germline ends. Germline assignment: CDR1 MNHEY and CDR2 SVGAGI. The clonotype originates from a human donor in a cohort sampled during active COVID-19. The sample consisted of peripheral blood. This sequence joins TRBV6-5 and TRBJ1-6; TRBD1 is a possible D gene (6 bases). The CDR3 DNA reads TGTGCCAGCAGTTACTCGAGGACAGCCACGGATTCACCCCTCCACTTT. Translation gives CASSYSRTATDSPLHF.